The 25 T cell receptor beta chains reported below all come from one sample, sequenced in a study of post-analysis software for immune sequencing data. TCR beta libraries were prepared from cDNA with unique molecular identifiers. MiXCR, run by TCRdb on the PCR reads, gives a single entry per CDR3 protein. The sample records around 150,000 distinct CDR3 sequences, 35% to 40% being singletons. The sample was blood, taken after autologous hematopoietic stem cell transplantation. The source is a girl between 10 and 17 years old with multiple sclerosis.

This clonotype was seen a handful of times. This chain uses TRBV5-6 with TRBJ2-1; D not resolved. Germline values: CDR1 SGHDT, CDR2 YYEEEE. V gave up 0 bases and J gave up 8 bases, with 18 bases separating them. This CDR3 has 16 amino acids. As DNA, the CDR3 is TGTGCCAGCAGCTTGGTTGATAACCTGTTGTTCTATGAGCAGTTCTTC. Protein: CASSLVDNLLFYEQFF.

This clonotype was seen a few times. This chain's CDR3 is CASSQGLASSYNEQFF. The CDR3 region has the DNA TGCGCCAGCAGCCAGGGACTAGCGAGCTCCTACAATGAGCAGTTCTTC. This chain connects TRBV4-1 to TRBJ2-1, with TRBD2 matching 10 bases. V dropped 3 bases and J dropped 0; count of bases not matched to a gene: 2. This CDR3 has 16 residues. Germline V gene lookup returns CDR1 MGHRA and CDR2 YSYEKL.

V is TRBV10-1 and J is TRBJ2-5; 16 bases match TRBD2. V dropped 4 bases and J dropped 11; count of bases not matched to a gene: 7. Germline V CDR1 and CDR2: WNHNN, SYGVQD (reference sequence). The CDR3 is 15 amino acids. CDR3 bases: TGCGCCAGCAGTGCCGGGACTAGCGGGGGGGGTGAACAGTACTTC. Encoded protein: CASSAGTSGGGEQYF.

This clonotype has a handful of counts. The chain joins TRBV9 to TRBJ2-7, with 7 bases matching TRBD1. Germline CDR1 reads SGDLS; CDR2 reads YYNGEE. The V gene end was trimmed by 4 bases and the J gene end by 3 bases; junction bases not matched to a gene: 7. The CDR3 runs 14 residues. The chain's CDR3 is CASSLGGQFYEQYF. CDR3 nucleotides: TGTGCCAGCAGCCTAGGGGGCCAGTTCTACGAGCAGTACTTC.

This chain connects TRBV7-3 to TRBJ2-1; D unclear. V was cut by 2 bases and J by 1 base, with 21 bases left in between. CDR3 size: 19 residues. The germline gives CDR1 SGHTA, CDR2 FQGTGA. The CDR3: CASSLGPDTFKESYNEQFF. CDR3 DNA: TGTGCCAGCAGCTTAGGTCCAGATACGTTTAAAGAATCCTACAATGAGCAGTTCTTC.

This clonotype appeared a few times. The rearrangement links TRBV7-6 to TRBJ2-1; TRBD2 agrees at 8 bases. V was pared by 4 bases and J by 6 bases, with 11 bases of the junction left unmatched. The V gene's germline CDR1 is SGHVS and CDR2 FNYEAQ. The CDR3 length is 16 residues. The CDR3 coding sequence is TGTGCCAGCAGCTCCCACGTGGGGACTAGTAGCAATGAGCAGTTCTTC. Translation: CASSSHVGTSSNEQFF.

J is TRBJ2-3 and V is TRBV6-6; a weak D match, TRBD2 (6 bases). Trimming removed 2 bases at V and 6 bases at J, with 12 bases between. CDR3 size: 14 residues. CDR1 is MNHNY, CDR2 SVGAGI, per germline (reference sequence). CDR3 residues: CASSYTGVTDTQYF. The CDR3 nucleotides are TGTGCCAGCAGTTACACGGGAGTTACCGATACGCAGTATTTT.

In regard to this clonotype: Just one base apart from a much larger clone, this may be a read error. V is TRBV7-9 and J is TRBJ1-2; 7 bases align to TRBD1. The CDR3 runs 16 residues. Germline-derived CDR1 and CDR2 are SEHNR and FQNEAQ (reference sequence). CDR3: CANSLSGTERIFGYTF. The CDR3 nucleotides read TGTGCCAACAGCTTATCCGGGACAGAGAGGATATTCGGCTACACCTTC.

This chain connects TRBV7-9 to TRBJ1-4, with D hard to call. The germline V and J ends were trimmed by 4 bases and 0 bases, with 18 bases remaining between them. Germline V gene sequence: CDR1 SEHNR, CDR2 FQNEAQ (reference sequence). The CDR3 has 18 residues. The CDR3 sequence is CASSSGWQAPATNEKLFF. The CDR3, as DNA: TGTGCCAGCAGCTCCGGATGGCAGGCCCCTGCAACTAATGAAAAACTGTTTTTT.

V gene TRBV6-2 or TRBV6-3 combines with J gene TRBJ2-7, with D maybe TRBD1 (5 bases). Trimming removed 6 bases from V and 0 bases from J, with 18 bases in between. Looked up from germline, CDR1 is MNHEY and CDR2 is SVGEGT. CDR3 size: 16 residues. CDR3 protein: CASSPRGHGTSYEQYF. The CDR3 nucleotides are TGTGCCAGCAGCCCAAGGGGCCACGGCACCTCCTACGAGCAGTACTTC.

The table lists this clonotype with a few counts. The V call is TRBV7-2, the J call TRBJ1-5; D may be TRBD1 (5 bases). CDR1 SGHTA and CDR2 FQGNSA come from the germline V gene. There are 14 residues in the CDR3. Trimming pared 1 base from V and 4 bases from J, leaving 8 bases between. CDR3 bases: TGTGCCAGCAGCTTAGGAAAGGGGAATCAGCCCCAGCATTTT. Translated: CASSLGKGNQPQHF.

The chain recombines TRBV7-3 with TRBJ2-5; possible D gene TRBD1, 6 bases. Germline CDR1 is SGHTA and CDR2 is FQGTGA. The CDR3 totals 15 residues. The germline V and J ends were trimmed by 0 bases and 1 base, with 9 bases remaining between them. The CDR3 coding sequence is TGTGCCAGCAGCTTAACTGGACAGTTCCAAGAGACCCAGTACTTC. This encodes CASSLTGQFQETQYF.

V gene TRBV7-6 combines with J gene TRBJ2-1, with D unclear. V lost 1 base, J lost 0 bases, and 10 bases lay in between. This CDR3 is 16 amino acids long. CDR1 SGHVS and CDR2 FNYEAQ come from the germline V gene. This chain's CDR3 is CASSLVAATSYNEQFF. In DNA, the CDR3 is TGTGCCAGCAGCTTAGTGGCCGCGACCTCCTACAATGAGCAGTTCTTC.

This clonotype has at least ten counts. The chain links TRBV7-3 to TRBJ2-1, with TRBD2 as a possible D gene (5 bases). Germline V gene data show CDR1 as SGHTA and CDR2 as FQGTGA. V was cut by 5 bases and J by 5 bases, with 16 bases left in between. The length of the CDR3 is 15 residues. The CDR3 region has the DNA TGTGCCAGCAGCCTAGCCCCGCGGGCTGACAATGAGCAGTTCTTC. Amino acid sequence: CASSLAPRADNEQFF.

The chain is built from TRBV29-1 and TRBJ1-2; 7 nucleotides line up with TRBD1. This CDR3 is 13 amino acids long. Germline V lookup: CDR1 SQVTM, CDR2 ANQGSEA. Trimming removed 4 bases from V and 6 bases from J; junction bases left unmatched: 8. CDR3 sequence (DNA): TGCAGCGTTGTGGACGCCAGGGGGGATGGCTACACCTTC. Translation: CSVVDARGDGYTF. Complete variable domain (other parts from reference TRBV29-1 and TRBJ1-2): SAVISQKPSRDICQRGTSLTIQCQVDSQVTMMFWYRQQPGQSLTLIATANQGSEATYESGFVIDKFPISRPNLTFSTLTVSNMSPEDSSIYLCSVVDARGDGYTFGSGTRLTVV.

This chain links TRBV7-6 with TRBJ1-1; no clear D. Germline-derived CDR1 and CDR2 are SGHVS and FNYEAQ. The CDR3 runs to 12 residues. V lost 5 bases and J 8 bases, leaving 12 bases between the germline ends. The CDR3 loop reads CASSPGGREAFF. The CDR3 bases are TGTGCCAGCAGCCCGGGAGGGAGGGAAGCTTTCTTT.

The rearrangement joins TRBV20-1 to TRBJ2-3; D unclear. Trimming cost V 6 bases and J 0 bases, with 10 bases left between them. Per the germline V gene, CDR1 is DFQATT and CDR2 is SNEGSKA (reference sequence). This CDR3 is 13 amino acids long. CDR3 DNA: TGCAGTGCAAGGCCCGGAAGCACAGATACGCAGTATTTT. Its translation: CSARPGSTDTQYF.

This clonotype has at least ten counts. The chain employs TRBV4-3 and TRBJ2-4; D not certain. V lost 4 bases and J 8 bases, leaving 15 bases between the germline ends. CDR3 size: 14 residues. The V gene's germline CDR1 is LGHNA and CDR2 YSLEER. Here the CDR3 reads CASSRTKGSDIQYF. For the CDR3, the DNA is TGCGCCAGCAGCCGCACTAAAGGTTCGGACATTCAGTACTTC.

This clonotype came up a few times. This chain joins TRBV11-2 and TRBJ2-1; D is undetermined. The CDR3 contains 17 residues. Germline CDR1 reads SGHAT; CDR2 reads FQNNGV. With 0 bases removed from V and 7 bases from J, the gap between germline ends came to 19 bases. CDR3 sequence (DNA): TGTGCCAGCAGCTTAGATGCGCCCCCCAGCCCGTGGAATGAGCAGTTCTTC. The encoded protein is CASSLDAPPSPWNEQFF.

This clonotype was detected many times. This chain connects TRBV7-3 to TRBJ2-3; TRBD2 is a possible D gene (6 bases). The CDR3 length is 15 residues. CDR1 is SGHTA, CDR2 FQGTGA, per germline. V was clipped by 2 bases and J by 5 bases, with 14 bases between them. CDR3 amino acids: CASSLSYHGGDTQYF. The CDR3, as DNA: TGTGCCAGCAGCTTATCCTACCACGGGGGAGATACGCAGTATTTT.

This clonotype is deemed large (0.1 to 1%). The chain is built from TRBV12-3 or TRBV12-4 and TRBJ1-2; TRBD1 aligns across 7 bases. V was clipped by 7 bases and J by 4 bases; unmatched bases: 6. The CDR3 contains 13 residues. The CDR3 DNA reads TGTGCCAGCACCCTGGACAGGATCTATGGCTACACCTTC. As protein: CASTLDRIYGYTF.

V and J are TRBV20-1 and TRBJ2-7; D possibly corresponds to TRBD2 (6 bases). The J call may not be correct, given that the DNA end is closer to TRBJ2-5. Looked up from germline, CDR1 is DFQATT and CDR2 is SNEGSKA (reference sequence). This CDR3 comprises 15 residues. The CDR3 is CNANRDSHAVETQYF. In DNA form, the CDR3 reads TGCAATGCAAATCGGGACTCTCACGCGGTGGAGACCCAGTACTTC.

A few counts support this clonotype. V gene TRBV7-9 combines with J gene TRBJ2-7, with a tentative D call TRBD1 (6 bases). V was clipped by 2 bases and J by 1 base, with 12 bases between them. Germline values: CDR1 SEHNR, CDR2 FQNEAQ (reference sequence). The CDR3 runs to 15 residues. This CDR3 is CASSLITGSSYEQYF. In DNA, the CDR3 is TGTGCCAGCAGCTTAATAACAGGGTCTTCCTACGAGCAGTACTTC.

This clonotype has a handful of counts. V and J are TRBV18 and TRBJ1-1, with 7 bases lining up with TRBD1. There are 14 residues in the CDR3. Germline lookup yields CDR1 KGHSH and CDR2 LQKENI. V lost 6 bases, J lost 7 bases, and 11 bases stayed unmatched. This CDR3 is CASSRTGTDREAFF. In DNA form, the CDR3 reads TGTGCCAGCTCGCGAACCGGGACAGACCGTGAAGCTTTCTTT.

The rearrangement joins TRBV21-1 to TRBJ2-3; no check of the table's D call, TRBD1, against the DNA was made. TRBV21-1 is a documented pseudogene. CDR3 length: 15 amino acids. The CDR3 is CASRDGGSTPDTQYF. For the CDR3, the DNA is TGTGCCAGCAGGGATGGGGGCAGCACCCCAGATACGCAGTATTTT.